This TCR beta chain originates from a study of vaccination and CD4 T cells after COVID-19. J gave up 5 bases and V 0 bases, and 10 bases lay outside the gene matches. Germline CDR1 SGHRS, CDR2 YFSETQ. The CDR3 spans 16 residues. This clonotype has a handful of counts. The antigen is unknown. Regarding treatment: roughly 11-day PBMC culture with coronavirus spike peptide pools or control peptides (ViraFEST assay). Collection of the unexposed donor's CD4+ T cells took place before the COVID-19 pandemic (2011-2018). The Oncomine TCR Beta short-read assay was applied to DNA of cultured CD4+ T cells. TCRdb ran MiXCR on the PCR reads and lists one entry per CDR3 protein. The sample includes approximately 1,300 distinct CDR3 sequences, about 20% of them seen just once.

The J gene is TRBJ2-7, the V gene TRBV5-1, with 8 nucleotides matching TRBD1. The sample was CD4+ T cells from blood, cultured in vitro. The clonotype was recovered from a human donor in good health. In DNA form, the CDR3 reads TGCGCCAGCAGCTTGGGATCAACGACAGGGGTCCACGAGCAGTACTTC. It encodes CASSLGSTTGVHEQYF.